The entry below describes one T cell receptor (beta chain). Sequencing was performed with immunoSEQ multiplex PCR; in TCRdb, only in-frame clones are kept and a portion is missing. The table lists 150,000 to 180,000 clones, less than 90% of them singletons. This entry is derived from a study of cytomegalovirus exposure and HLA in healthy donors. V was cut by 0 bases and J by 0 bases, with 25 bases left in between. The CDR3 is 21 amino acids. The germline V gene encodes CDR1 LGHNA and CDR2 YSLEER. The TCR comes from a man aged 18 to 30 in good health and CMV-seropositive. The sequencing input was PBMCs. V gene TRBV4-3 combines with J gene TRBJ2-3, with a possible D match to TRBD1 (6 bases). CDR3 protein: CASSQDHNYLGGSPSTDTQYF. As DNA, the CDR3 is TGCGCCAGCAGCCAAGATCATAATTATTTAGGGGGATCCCCTAGCACAGATACGCAGTATTTT.